The 17 T cell receptor beta chains presented below share a single source sample, sequenced in a study of blood T cells in healthy people across ages. Next came a second PCR, run for roughly 6 to 11 cycles, which used a sample-barcoded 5' primer along with a J-beta primer mix. Via MiXCR, TCRdb re-called the 5' RACE reads, giving one row per CDR3 protein. The data show more than 1.4 million distinct CDR3 sequences, 35% to 45% seen once. Sample: blood. These receptors came from a woman in her late teens or twenties in good health.

This clonotype has a handful of counts. This rearrangement joins TRBV6-1 to TRBJ1-2; perhaps TRBD1 as D (6 bases). The CDR3 totals 18 residues. Trimming removed 10 bases from V and 8 bases from J, with 35 bases in between. The germline CDR1 and CDR2 sequences are MNHNS and SASEGT. In DNA form, the CDR3 reads TGTGCCACCTCCACAGGGCCCGAGGGCTTTCTTGGTTCGGAGGGCTACACCTTC. It specifies CATSTGPEGFLGSEGYTF.

CDR3 in amino acids: CASSQASGRVDTQYF. The CDR3 nucleotides read TGTGCCAGCAGCCAAGCTAGCGGGAGGGTAGATACGCAGTATTTT. The chain uses TRBV3-1 and TRBJ2-3; 12 nucleotides align to TRBD2. V dropped 1 base and J dropped 5; count of bases not matched to a gene: 1. Germline assignment: CDR1 LGHDT and CDR2 YNNKEL (reference sequence). The CDR3 runs 15 residues.

This clonotype has only a few counts. This sequence joins TRBV3-1 and TRBJ2-3; 9 bases are shared with TRBD2. The germline CDR1 and CDR2 sequences are LGHDT and YNNKEL (reference sequence). This CDR3 is 16 amino acids long. V gave up 2 bases and J gave up 1 base; unmatched junction bases: 4. The CDR3 bases are TGTGCCAGCAGCCAACGAGCGGGGGGCCGCACAGATACGCAGTATTTT. Translating it yields CASSQRAGGRTDTQYF.

The chain has TRBV6-6 and TRBJ2-1; 11 bases fit TRBD1. V lost 5 bases, J lost 9 bases, and 9 bases stayed unmatched. In germline, CDR1 is MNHNY, CDR2 SVGAGI (reference sequence). This CDR3 is built from 15 residues. The DNA for the CDR3 is TGTGCCAGCAGTCCTGGGACAGGGGGGTTCGGTGAGCAGTTCTTC. As protein: CASSPGTGGFGEQFF.

The chain employs TRBV2 and TRBJ2-3, with D maybe TRBD2 (6 bases). Germline V lookup: CDR1 SNHLY, CDR2 FYNNEI. The germline V and J ends were trimmed by 8 bases and 3 bases, with 18 bases remaining between them. The CDR3 extends over 15 amino acids. In DNA, the CDR3 is TGTGCCAGCGTGGCCGGAGGGGTTGGAACAGATACGCAGTATTTT. Protein: CASVAGGVGTDTQYF.

As concerns this clonotype: This may be a read error: a much more frequent sequence differs by one nucleotide. The CDR3 nucleotides are TGCGCCAGCAGCCTTCTACAGGGGGCGAGGGATGAGCAGTACTTC. This translates into CASSLLQGARDEQYF. The V gene is TRBV5-1, the J gene TRBJ2-5, with TRBD1 matching 9 bases. Germline V CDR1 and CDR2: SGHRS, YFSETQ. The CDR3 is made up of 15 amino acids. J was trimmed by 11 bases and V by 4 bases; bases with no gene match: 15.

The genes are TRBV12-3 or TRBV12-4 and TRBJ2-3; 8 nucleotides match TRBD2. With V trimmed by 4 bases and J by 2 bases, 5 bases remained unmatched. The length of the CDR3 is 15 residues. CDR3 bases: TGTGCCAGCAGTTGGCCTAGCGGGTTCACAGATACGCAGTATTTT. Translation gives CASSWPSGFTDTQYF.

The CDR3 reads CASSYDIWTRNTEAFF. Here the CDR3 DNA reads TGTGCCAGCAGTTACGATATCTGGACAAGGAACACTGAAGCTTTCTTT. The chain recombines TRBV6-5 with TRBJ1-1; a weak D match, TRBD1 (5 bases). The germline CDR1 and CDR2 sequences are MNHEY and SVGAGI. The CDR3 is made up of 16 amino acids. V was pared by 2 bases and J by 1 base, with 14 bases between.

This clonotype occurred a few times. This chain joins TRBV7-2 and TRBJ2-3; D is unclear. The CDR3 consists of 12 residues. Trimming stripped 6 bases from V and 4 bases from J, with 8 bases between. The V gene's germline CDR1 is SGHTA and CDR2 FQGNSA. CDR3 DNA sequence: TGTGCCAGCAGGCCAGAGCCAGATACGCAGTATTTT. Its translation: CASRPEPDTQYF.

This rearrangement joins TRBV15 to TRBJ2-7, with D possibly matching TRBD2 (5 bases). CDR1 and CDR2 (germline): LNHNV, YYDKDF (reference sequence). CDR3 size: 15 residues. The V end lost 9 bases, the J end lost 2 bases, and 20 bases lay between the germline ends. CDR3 in DNA: TGTGCCACTTCGGCCCAAGCGGCAGGCCCCTACGAGCAGTACTTC. It encodes CATSAQAAGPYEQYF.

The table lists this clonotype with a few counts. The chain combines TRBV27 with TRBJ2-5; 8 bases line up with TRBD2. Germline V gene lookup returns CDR1 MNHEY and CDR2 SMNVEV (reference sequence). The CDR3 is 16 amino acids. The V segment lost 7 bases and the J segment 5 bases; nucleotides outside the gene matches: 15. The CDR3 spells CASTSLAGTSWETQYF. The CDR3 DNA reads as TGTGCCAGCACCTCTCTAGCCGGGACTAGTTGGGAGACCCAGTACTTC.

The rearrangement uses TRBV10-3 and TRBJ2-3, with D perhaps TRBD1 or TRBD2 (5 bases each). V lost 5 bases and J 3 bases, leaving 15 bases between the germline ends. The CDR3 has 15 amino acids. Germline CDR1 reads ENHRY; CDR2 reads SYGVKD. DNA of the CDR3: TGTGCCATCAGTCCGTTTGTGGGGGTGACAGATACGCAGTATTTT. It translates to CAISPFVGVTDTQYF.

This clonotype was recorded only once. This rearrangement joins TRBV28 to TRBJ1-2; 12 bases are a match to TRBD1. Looked up from germline, CDR1 is MDHEN and CDR2 is SYDVKM. Unmatched junction bases numbered 9, after V lost 5 bases and J lost 8 bases. The CDR3 covers 15 residues. In DNA, the CDR3 is TGTGCCAGCAGTGCACCCGGGACAGGGGGCGGAGGCTACACCTTC. This codes for CASSAPGTGGGGYTF.

Only a few counts were recorded for this clonotype. The chain is built from TRBV12-3 or TRBV12-4 and TRBJ2-1, with 10 bases lining up with TRBD1. The V segment lost 6 bases and the J segment 8 bases; nucleotides outside the gene matches: 10. The CDR3 runs to 15 residues. The CDR3 DNA sequence: TGTGCCAGCAGAGCGGGACAGGGGCCTTCATATGAGCAGTTCTTC. This sequence encodes CASRAGQGPSYEQFF.

Only a few counts were recorded for this clonotype. The chain links TRBV5-1 to TRBJ2-7; 7 bases are a match to TRBD2. Trimming took 4 bases from V and 2 from J; bases not matched to a gene: 9. This CDR3 spans 15 amino acids. Germline CDR1 reads SGHRS; CDR2 reads YFSETQ. The CDR3 reads CASSPPSGPAYEQYF. In nucleotides, the CDR3 is TGCGCCAGCAGCCCTCCTAGCGGTCCTGCCTACGAGCAGTACTTC.

This clonotype was counted at least ten times. V usage is TRBV3-1 and J usage is TRBJ2-7; no firm D call. The CDR3 is made up of 14 amino acids. From germline, CDR1 is LGHDT and CDR2 YNNKEL (reference sequence). The ends were cut back, 0 bases at V and 7 bases at J, with 13 bases in the middle. The CDR3 region has the DNA TGTGCCAGCAGCCAAGAGTTTCCCACCGGGGAGCAGTACTTC. Residues: CASSQEFPTGEQYF.

The chain links TRBV3-1 to TRBJ1-2; 8 bases are a match to TRBD1. V shed 0 bases, J shed 4 bases, and the junction held 4 bases outside the gene matches. The germline gives CDR1 LGHDT, CDR2 YNNKEL (reference sequence). This CDR3 spans 15 amino acids. This CDR3 reads CASSQDSGQGYGYTF. CDR3 bases: TGTGCCAGCAGCCAAGATAGCGGACAGGGCTATGGCTACACCTTC.